One sample yielded the 21 T cell receptor beta chains listed below, sequenced in a study of T cell responses to AZD1222 COVID-19 vaccine. Sequencing used immunoSEQ multiplex PCR; TCRdb keeps in-frame clones, though not all of them. There are 100,000 or so clones in the sample; roughly 87% occur only once, and approximately 45% lies in the top ten. The sample in question was peripheral blood, obtained 28 days after the second AZD1222 dose. The origin of the receptors is an adult who received the AZD1222 COVID-19 vaccine.

The rearrangement links TRBV4-3 to TRBJ2-7; D gene unclear. CDR1 and CDR2 from the germline V gene are LGHNA and YSLEER. Trimming stripped 0 bases from V and 6 bases from J, with 12 bases between. The CDR3 is 14 amino acids. The CDR3: CASSQDLGFGEQYF. The DNA for the CDR3 is TGCGCCAGCAGCCAAGATTTAGGGTTTGGCGAGCAGTACTTC.

The chain carries TRBV2 and TRBJ1-2; possibly TRBD1 for D (6 bases). The CDR3 has 13 amino acids. V gave up 6 bases and J gave up 6 bases, with 14 bases separating them. Germline values: CDR1 SNHLY, CDR2 FYNNEI. The CDR3 loop is CASSGDMGNGYTF. CDR3 sequence (DNA): TGTGCCAGCAGCGGGGACATGGGGAATGGCTACACCTTC.

The J gene is TRBJ2-7, the V gene TRBV7-9; 8 bases agree with TRBD2. The CDR3 totals 17 residues. Germline V gene data show CDR1 as SEHNR and CDR2 as FQNEAQ (reference sequence). The ends lost 5 bases at V and 4 bases at J; junction bases unmatched: 16. In nucleotides, the CDR3 is TGTGCCAGCAGCCCACGAGGGGGAGCGGGAGTCCAGTACGAGCAGTACTTC. Its translation is CASSPRGGAGVQYEQYF.

V is TRBV11-2 and J is TRBJ2-7; D is perhaps TRBD1 (6 bases). Deletions cut 5 bases from V and 1 base from J, with 12 bases between. This CDR3 spans 14 amino acids. Germline V CDR1 and CDR2: SGHAT, FQNNGV. CDR3 protein: CASSPQTGSYEQYF. The CDR3 DNA follows: TGTGCCAGCAGCCCGCAGACAGGTTCCTACGAGCAGTACTTC.

The chain employs TRBV5-6 and TRBJ2-1; 7 nucleotides agree with TRBD1. Unmatched junction bases numbered 8, after V lost 2 bases and J lost 9 bases. The CDR3 loop spans 14 amino acids. Germline assignment: CDR1 SGHDT and CDR2 YYEEEE. The CDR3, as DNA: TGTGCCAGCAGCTTCGCACAGGGGTTCGGTGAGCAGTTCTTC. Protein: CASSFAQGFGEQFF.

The rearrangement joins TRBV7-2 to TRBJ1-2; possibly TRBD1 for D (5 bases). CDR1 is SGHTA and CDR2 is FQGNSA in the germline V gene. The CDR3 extends over 15 amino acids. The V end was cut by 2 bases, the J end by 2 bases, with 12 bases between. CDR3 residues: CASSLNRGANYGYTF. CDR3 coding DNA: TGTGCCAGCAGCTTAAATAGGGGCGCCAACTATGGCTACACCTTC.

The gene calls are TRBV19 and TRBJ2-3; 10 bases are a match to TRBD2. With 3 bases clipped from V and 0 bases from J, the junction kept 6 bases outside the gene matches. This CDR3 comprises 17 residues. Looked up from germline, CDR1 is LNHDA and CDR2 is SQIVND (reference sequence). The CDR3 loop is CASSMPLTSGSTDTQYF. DNA of the CDR3: TGTGCCAGTAGTATGCCCCTGACTAGCGGGAGCACAGATACGCAGTATTTT.

The chain couples TRBV6-1 to TRBJ2-1, with a tentative D call TRBD1 (5 bases). V lost 0 bases, J lost 6 bases, and 15 bases lay in between. Germline CDR1 reads MNHNS; CDR2 reads SASEGT. The CDR3 totals 16 residues. As DNA, the CDR3 is TGTGCCAGCAGTGAAGCTGCCAGGGTCGAGGTCAATGAGCAGTTCTTC. Amino acid sequence: CASSEAARVEVNEQFF.

CDR3 region: CASSPSLAGAPLPYNEQFF. As DNA, the CDR3 is TGTGCCAGCAGTCCTAGTCTAGCGGGAGCCCCACTACCATACAATGAGCAGTTCTTC. This chain links TRBV6-4 with TRBJ2-1, with TRBD2 matching 10 bases. The CDR3 extends over 19 amino acids. From germline, CDR1 is MRHNA and CDR2 SNTAGT. The V and J ends lost 5 bases and 4 bases, in that order; junction bases with no gene match: 17.

On this clone: Its ends do not fully match the called genes, so a read error is possible. For the CDR3, the DNA is TGTGTCAGCAGCTTAGAAAGGGTTGGCAATCAGCCCCAGCATTTT. It is translated as CVSSLERVGNQPQHF. The chain uses TRBV7-3 and TRBJ1-5; no clear D. This CDR3 is built from 15 residues. Germline loops: CDR1 SGHTA, CDR2 FQGTGA.

This chain joins TRBV7-9 and TRBJ2-7; TRBD2 matches 14 bases. From germline, CDR1 is SEHNR and CDR2 FQNEAQ (reference sequence). The CDR3 is 16 residues long. The trim removed 4 bases at V and 3 bases at J, leaving 5 bases unmatched. The CDR3 nucleotides read TGTGCCAGCAGCTCGACGGGACTAGCGGGAGTCTACGAGCAGTACTTC. It encodes CASSSTGLAGVYEQYF.

The chain combines TRBV11-2 with TRBJ2-1, with unresolved D. The CDR3 consists of 14 residues. Between the trimmed V and J ends, which lost 1 base and 7 bases, there was a span of 11 bases. Germline lookup yields CDR1 SGHAT and CDR2 FQNNGV. The CDR3 reads CASSLADPWNEQFF. CDR3 bases: TGTGCCAGCAGCTTAGCAGACCCCTGGAATGAGCAGTTCTTC. The entire variable domain, with the rest obtained from reference TRBV11-2 and TRBJ2-1, is as follows: EAGVAQSPRYKIIEKRQSVAFWCNPISGHATLYWYQQILGQGPKLLIQFQNNGVVDDSQLPKDRFSAERLKGVDSTLKIQPAKLEDSAVYLCASSLADPWNEQFFGPGTRLTVL.

This sequence joins TRBV27 and TRBJ2-4, with D perhaps being TRBD1 or TRBD2 (5 bases each). There are 14 residues in the CDR3. The germline CDR1 and CDR2 sequences are MNHEY and SMNVEV (reference sequence). V lost 2 bases and J 7 bases, leaving 12 bases between the germline ends. CDR3 in amino acids: CASSLASWGNIQYF. CDR3 sequence (DNA): TGTGCCAGCAGTTTAGCCTCTTGGGGGAACATTCAGTACTTC.

The chain carries TRBV7-2 and TRBJ2-7; 16 nucleotides match TRBD2. Germline V gene lookup returns CDR1 SGHTA and CDR2 FQGNSA. The CDR3 totals 13 residues. The ends lost 6 bases at V and 11 bases at J; junction bases unmatched: 4. For the CDR3, the DNA is TGTGCCAGCAGACAAGGGACTAGCGGGAGGGAGTACTTC. Protein product: CASRQGTSGREYF. The full variable domain, its missing parts supplied by reference TRBV7-2 and TRBJ2-7, is GAGVSQSPSNKVTEKGKDVELRCDPISGHTALYWYRQSLGQGLEFLIYFQGNSAPDKSGLPSDRFSAERTGGSVSTLTIQRTQQEDSAVYLCASRQGTSGREYFGPGTRLTVT.

The chain joins TRBV7-9 to TRBJ2-5; 8 bases are shared with TRBD1. Germline V gives CDR1 SEHNR, CDR2 FQNEAQ (reference sequence). J gave up 5 bases and V 4 bases, and 6 bases lay outside the gene matches. The CDR3 extends over 14 amino acids. The CDR3 loop is CASSYQTGEETQYF. The CDR3 nucleotides read TGTGCCAGCAGCTACCAGACAGGGGAGGAGACCCAGTACTTC.

The chain couples TRBV6-5 to TRBJ1-1, with D unclear. Trimming shortened V by 2 bases and J by 5 bases, and 9 bases separated the two germline ends. Germline CDR1 is MNHEY and CDR2 is SVGAGI. There are 13 residues in the CDR3. CDR3 coding DNA: TGTGCCAGCAGTTACGATGGGTGGACTGAAGCTTTCTTT. This gives the protein CASSYDGWTEAFF.

The chain couples TRBV7-9 to TRBJ1-1; tentatively, D is TRBD1 (6 bases). CDR3 length equals 15 residues. Between the trimmed V and J ends, which lost 3 bases and 4 bases, there was a span of 15 bases. Germline V gene data show CDR1 as SEHNR and CDR2 as FQNEAQ (reference sequence). CDR3 sequence: CASSFKDSRGTEAFF. In nucleotides, the CDR3 is TGTGCCAGCAGCTTTAAGGACAGTAGGGGCACTGAAGCTTTCTTT.

The chain is built from TRBV27 and TRBJ1-6; TRBD1 might be the D (5 bases). In germline, CDR1 is MNHEY, CDR2 SMNVEV (reference sequence). CDR3 size: 17 residues. The V end was cut by 7 bases, the J end by 0 bases, with 16 bases between. CDR3 bases: TGTGCCAGCATGCCAAGGTGGGGGTTCTCCTATAATTCACCCCTCCACTTT. This sequence encodes CASMPRWGFSYNSPLHF.

Comment on this clone: The junction departs from the called germline gene at one end, perhaps through a read error. The gene calls are TRBV27 and TRBJ2-1; perhaps TRBD1 as D (5 bases). The CDR3 is 15 residues long. Looked up from germline, CDR1 is MNHEY and CDR2 is SMNVEV (reference sequence). The DNA for the CDR3 is TGTGCCAGCACTTTATGGGGCGTAAGAGGTAATGAGCAGTTCTTC. Translating gives CASTLWGVRGNEQFF.

The V call is TRBV5-4, the J call TRBJ2-5; TRBD2 might be the D (6 bases). Germline V gene data show CDR1 as SGHNT and CDR2 as YYREEE (reference sequence). With 2 bases removed from V and 5 bases from J, the gap between germline ends came to 19 bases. This CDR3 contains 16 residues. CDR3 loop: CASSFAGRTRSETQYF. CDR3 nucleotide sequence: TGTGCCAGCAGCTTTGCGGGACGAACCCGCTCCGAGACCCAGTACTTC.

The chain has TRBV28 and TRBJ2-1; TRBD2 agrees at 9 bases. The CDR3 is 15 amino acids. V dropped 6 bases and J dropped 3; count of bases not matched to a gene: 6. Germline lookup yields CDR1 MDHEN and CDR2 SYDVKM. CDR3 amino acids: CASRVGAGGYNEQFF. The DNA for the CDR3 is TGTGCCAGCAGGGTCGGAGCGGGAGGCTACAATGAGCAGTTCTTC.